The entry below describes one TCR beta chain. This clone has just one count. Its antigen specificity is not known. Base qualities are not provided; no much larger clone lies one nucleotide away. Library preparation employed the immunoSEQ multiplex PCR assay. A mixture of 60 forward primers for TCR Vbeta segments and 13 reverse primers for TCR Jbeta segments was used in the multiplex PCR. The CDR3 region of rearranged TCR beta genes was amplified from genomic DNA with a multiplex PCR assay. Amplified TCR beta libraries were sequenced as 87-base-pair reads on the Illumina HiSeq System. On the study's bioinformatics: In a later analysis, some 80 million unique TCR beta chains were counted across the 500 to 850 repertoires, and roughly 10 million of these chains were shared by at least two donors. To remove PCR and sequencing errors, raw reads were error-corrected and collapsed into unique sequences using a nearest-neighbor algorithm that merged closely related sequences. V, D and J gene segments were assigned by aligning CDR3 sequences to IMGT reference sequences. Each retained sequence needed at least a six-nucleotide match to both a V gene segment and a J gene segment. A rearrangement was called productive if the CDR3 had no stop codons and remained in frame with V and J, and every other rearrangement was called non-productive. Following IMGT convention, CDR3 was defined as the stretch from the second conserved V-encoded cysteine to the conserved J-encoded phenylalanine. Sequences without an unambiguous match to a single V gene segment were excluded from the earlier analysis of approximately 600 of the donors. An earlier analysis of 587 of the donors called V segments functional above 56.7% productive rearrangements and segregating when the between-donor standard deviation exceeded 5%. To diagnose cytomegalovirus status from the catalog of TCR beta chain sequences, a statistical classification framework was built. A later analysis assigned V and J genes by comparing TCR nucleotide sequences with IMGT/GENE-DB human TR gene sequences. Using the TCRdist pipeline, a later analysis assigned CDR3 sequences along with most-parsimonious VDJ recombination scenarios. A later analysis defined each TCR beta chain by its CDR3 amino acid sequence plus V-gene family, and excluded reads lacking a unique V-gene family. To address suspected cross-contamination and a sequencing artifact, a later analysis removed 592 highly shared, low-generation-probability nucleotide sequences. In a later analysis, a clonal expansion index was calculated for each public chain from normalized within-repertoire ranks of inferred template counts. In a later analysis, generation probabilities were computed using a VDJ recombination model fitted to out-of-frame rearrangements, and the results were checked against IGoR. In a later analysis, TCR-TCR, TCR-HLA and TCR-CMV co-occurrence was scored with hypergeometric tests, and a repertoire-size bias correction was applied to TCR pairs. To estimate false discovery rates, a later analysis permuted the HLA or CMV assignments 20 times. In a later analysis, co-occurring TCRs were grouped using DBSCAN, and TCRdist sequence similarity was added for clustering within HLA-allele-positive subsets. Co-occurrence clustering excluded repertoires with fewer than 30,000 or more than 120,000 public chains, plus five with anomalous nucleotide sharing. Imported from immuneACCESS, the table was reduced by TCRdb to in-frame sequences with V and J called. These copies leave out some clones; in studies compared against another copy, an unresolved V gene accounts for under half, and the cause of the remainder is not known. D and trimming come from the DNA, and the V and J calls and clone size come from that table. Within this sample are 150,000 or so clones, with roughly 80% of them counted one time only. The leading ten clones occupy under 2.5% of the sample.

The V and J ends are trimmed by 6 bases and 4 bases, leaving 12 bases between them. The CDR3 runs 13 amino acids, cysteine and phenylalanine included. Only CDR3 DNA remains: 39 bases, in frame from the first base. The germline V gene (reference sequence) yields LNHNV for CDR1 and YYDKDF for CDR2. This entry comes from a study of cytomegalovirus exposure and HLA in healthy donors (dated by TCRdb to the late 2010s). At the level of the whole study: According to an earlier analysis of 450 to 650 of the donors, some 170 million T cells yielded 117 million unique TCR beta sequences and about 300 Gb of sequence data. Approximately 310 gigabases of sequencing data and 78 million or so unique TCR sequences were included in an early release covering 550 to 800 HLA-typed donors. Of the approximately 400 genotyped donors, roughly 80% fell in the genetic ancestry cluster associated with self-reported Caucasian donors. The study was designed to test whether signatures of past pathogen exposure could be identified by cataloging public T cell receptors. The T cell repertoires of 700 or so subjects were profiled by immunosequencing and related to cytomegalovirus serostatus. Along with the approximately 700-subject first cohort, a separate validation cohort of 120 different subjects was used. The study combined high-throughput TCR immunosequencing, statistical association of individual TCRs with disease status, and machine learning to predict cytomegalovirus infection status. A later analysis re-analyzed previously published TCR beta repertoires from roughly 690 donors and added high-resolution HLA genotyping to study TCR occurrence patterns. The later analysis used no new phenotypic data to find candidate immune exposures, relying instead on TCR beta sequences and their occurrence across donors. An earlier analysis of approximately 580 of the donors used high-throughput TCR beta sequencing to judge whether each TCR beta V gene segment behaved as functional or pseudogenic. Alongside the repertoire data, information on donor age, sex, ethnicity and CMV serostatus was compiled. A later genetic analysis used genome-wide SNP genotypes for about 65% of the 666 donors, treating that subset as a discovery cohort. Every discovery cohort repertoire had been produced on one sequencing platform. HLA typing included class I and class II loci at four-digit resolution. The number of donors typed differed by locus, with about 629-630 for A, B, C, DRB1 and DQB1, around 560 for DQA1, about 610 for DPA1, and under 490 for DPB1. Because of strong linkage in the cohort, roughly five DR-DQ haplotypes were treated as single units for association and clustering. Among roughly 400 genotyped donors of the cohort, an average of around 220,000 unique TCR beta nucleotide sequences was sequenced per donor, of which about 19% were non-productive. Summary of the overall study and its limitations: The cohort was sequenced for TCR beta chains only, and without alpha or paired-chain data the features that could be detected were limited. A later analysis reported that several top co-occurrence clusters appeared linked to parvovirus B19, influenza, CMV and Epstein-Barr virus. Immune exposure information for the cohort was limited to CMV serostatus. In a later analysis, TCR association rates were found to vary across HLA loci, with the most associated TCRs seen for DRB1 alleles and the fewest for HLA-C alleles. Some IMGT-functional V segments, including TRBV6-2 and TRBV6-3, could not be told apart with the 87-base-pair reads, so those segments were excluded. Most CMV-associated TCR beta chains appeared to be HLA-restricted in a later analysis, and the HLA associations seemed to be driven largely by CMV exposure. The presence/absence analyses assumed that sequencing depth was roughly uniform across donors, and that assumption may not be true. Because counts were too low, around 18 rarely observed V segments, including chromosome 9 orphons, were left out of the earlier analysis of 587 of the donors. A cluster of highly shared sequence variants was judged likely to represent a technical artifact of the sequencing pipeline. Cytomegalovirus status was reported to be diagnosed by the classifier with high specificity and sensitivity in both the original and validation cohorts. An earlier analysis of around 540 of the donors showed that most TCR beta V segments appeared in productive rearrangements either about 87% or about 30% of the time, which broadly matched IMGT annotations. When HLA alleles, especially DR and DQ, strongly co-occurred, TCR associations were difficult to assign to individual alleles. At a false discovery rate of 0.05, a later analysis linked around 15,000 TCR beta sequences to specific HLA alleles. A later genetic analysis associated a missense DCLRE1C variant with V-gene and J-gene trimming of TCR beta chains, and an independent cohort replicated the association. In a later analysis, HLA-associated TCR beta chains showed more clonal expansion and lower generation probabilities than non-associated chains that were equally common. Correlated functional status among segregating V segments might be attributable to linkage disequilibrium, but an unknown experimental factor could not be ruled out. A total of 150 to 200 TCR beta chains were listed by the study as associated with cytomegalovirus. A further reported finding was that TCR beta sequences accurately predicted the HLA-A and HLA-B alleles for most subjects in the first cohort. Compared with the approximately 710-donor mean, donors in an Asian-associated ancestry cluster had fewer N-insertions in productive TCRs, according to a later genetic analysis. Three of the identified cytomegalovirus-associated TCR beta chains were confirmed in vitro to be specific for cytomegalovirus antigens. Because some donors lacked HLA typing at each locus, the association tests relied only on the typed subset. The authors suggested that the approach could potentially be generalized to other disease states and immunological phenotypes. Most TCR sequences were observed very rarely across donors, whereas some public TCRs were present in many individuals.

The cohort was made up of 666 healthy bone marrow donors. All cohort members were sampled while nominally healthy, although unrecorded immune exposures were likely present. The donor tested CMV seronegative and was one of the 352 seronegative cohort members. A peripheral blood sample was collected from each donor, and TCR beta sequencing was performed on peripheral blood mononuclear cells. Genomic DNA was extracted from the blood cell samples with the Qiagen DNeasy Blood Extraction Kit. In this chain, TRBV15 is recombined with TRBJ1-2, with the D gene not confidently named. This receptor was identified in a female donor in good health and CMV-seronegative. The sample taken for sequencing was PBMCs. The DNA reads TGTGCCACCAGTACGAGCCCTTTCTATGGCTACACCTTC. It translates as CATSTSPFYGYTF. With all but the CDR3 taken from the reference TRBV15 and TRBJ1-2 genes, the full variable domain is: DAMVIQNPRYQVTQFGKPVTLSCSQTLNHNVMYWYQQKSSQAPKLLFHYYDKDFNNEADTPDNFQSRRPNTSFCFLDIRSPGLGDTAMYLCATSTSPFYGYTFGSGTRLTVV.